Below, 22 T cell receptor beta chains from the same sample are listed, as sequenced in a study of T cell responses to AZD1222 COVID-19 vaccine. Repertoires were generated with immunoSEQ multiplex PCR, while TCRdb's copy carries only in-frame clones and drops some. This table has around 130,000 clones, 91% appearing once. The input for sequencing was peripheral blood, taken 28 days after the second AZD1222 dose. These receptors were collected from an adult who received the AZD1222 COVID-19 vaccine.

The chain employs TRBV16 and TRBJ1-2; 7 bases align to TRBD1. CDR1 is KGHSY and CDR2 is FQNENV in the germline V gene. Trimming removed 3 bases from V and 6 bases from J; junction bases left unmatched: 4. This CDR3 region has 13 residues. The CDR3 DNA follows: TGTGCCAGCAGCCAGCCCCAGGGGGATGGCTACACCTTC. It is translated as CASSQPQGDGYTF.

This clone was recorded a few times. The genes are TRBV10-3 and TRBJ1-6, with 9 nucleotides matching TRBD1. V shed 5 bases and J 9 bases; nucleotides not matched to a gene: 5. CDR1 ENHRY and CDR2 SYGVKD come from the germline V gene. There are 14 residues in the CDR3. Here the CDR3 DNA reads TGTGCCATCAGTCCGGGACAGGGTCCTTCACCCCTCCACTTT. Translation: CAISPGQGPSPLHF.

The chain combines TRBV12-3 or TRBV12-4 with TRBJ2-2; 7 bases agree with TRBD2. CDR3 size: 13 residues. V was clipped by 8 bases and J by 6 bases; unmatched bases: 6. As DNA, the CDR3 is TGTGCCAGCTCCCACCGGGGGGCCGGGGAGCTGTTTTTT. It yields the protein CASSHRGAGELFF.

CDR3 amino acids: CAINTQGSSYEQYF. In DNA, the CDR3 is TGTGCCATCAATACCCAGGGATCCTCCTACGAGCAGTACTTC. The chain joins TRBV10-3 to TRBJ2-7, with a tentative D call TRBD1 (5 bases). Trimming cost V 7 bases and J 0 bases, with 13 bases left between them. Looked up from germline, CDR1 is ENHRY and CDR2 is SYGVKD. The CDR3 totals 14 residues.

The genes are TRBV4-1 and TRBJ2-2, with D tentatively TRBD2 (6 bases). The V end lost 1 base, the J end lost 0 bases, and 12 bases lay between the germline ends. CDR3 length equals 17 residues. Germline CDR1 and CDR2: MGHRA and YSYEKL. For the CDR3, the DNA is TGCGCCAGCAGCCAAGGGCGGGGTAACGCGAACACCGGGGAGCTGTTTTTT. Its protein is CASSQGRGNANTGELFF.

The V call is TRBV19, the J call TRBJ1-2; 12 bases line up with TRBD1. The length of the CDR3 is 15 residues. Germline values: CDR1 LNHDA, CDR2 SQIVND (reference sequence). V dropped 9 bases and J dropped 8; count of bases not matched to a gene: 13. In DNA form, the CDR3 reads TGTGCCAGCCGGCTTGGGGGACAGGGGGCGCGGGGCTACACCTTC. Residues: CASRLGGQGARGYTF.

This clone occurred once. The V gene is TRBV11-2, the J gene TRBJ1-6, with D tentatively TRBD1 (6 bases). Trimming stripped 8 bases from V and 14 bases from J, with 19 bases between. The germline CDR1 and CDR2 sequences are SGHAT and FQNNGV. This CDR3 region has 13 residues. This CDR3 reads CASGSLGGLSLHF. As DNA, the CDR3 is TGTGCCAGCGGTTCCTTAGGGGGGCTTTCCCTCCACTTT.

The V and J genes are TRBV6-1 and TRBJ1-1; 7 bases map to TRBD1. The germline V gene encodes CDR1 MNHNS and CDR2 SASEGT. Trimming cost V 2 bases and J 2 bases; bases outside gene matches: 5. The CDR3 sequence is 15 residues long. CDR3 loop: CASSELTGSNTEAFF. CDR3 nucleotides: TGTGCCAGCAGTGAACTGACAGGGTCAAACACTGAAGCTTTCTTT.

The J gene is TRBJ2-7, the V gene TRBV19, with 9 bases matching TRBD2. Germline trimming cut 5 bases from V and 3 bases from J; bases unmatched to any gene: 5. CDR1 and CDR2 (germline): LNHDA, SQIVND (reference sequence). The CDR3 has 14 amino acids. Here the CDR3 reads CASSPHSGSYEQYV. The CDR3 DNA is TGTGCCAGTAGTCCTCATAGCGGGAGCTACGAGCAGTACGTC.

This clone was counted a single time. The chain couples TRBV7-2 to TRBJ2-3; 9 bases are shared with TRBD2. The V gene's germline CDR1 is SGHTA and CDR2 FQGNSA. V trimming: 5 bases; J trimming: 2 bases; junction bases outside the gene matches: 5. The CDR3 loop spans 15 amino acids. The CDR3 is CASSPAGGVTDTQYF. CDR3 DNA: TGTGCCAGCAGCCCAGCGGGGGGAGTCACAGATACGCAGTATTTT.

The rearrangement uses TRBV19 and TRBJ1-5; D uncertain. The CDR3 is 15 amino acids. Germline assignment: CDR1 LNHDA and CDR2 SQIVND (reference sequence). Trimming stripped 3 bases from V and 0 bases from J, with 9 bases between. This chain's CDR3 is CASSMTAYSNQPQHF. In DNA, the CDR3 is TGTGCCAGTAGTATGACGGCTTATAGCAATCAGCCCCAGCATTTT.

V and J are TRBV7-9 and TRBJ1-6, with TRBD1 matching 7 bases. The CDR3 contains 14 residues. Trimming at V came to 3 bases and at J to 9 bases, leaving 5 bases not matched to a gene. CDR1 is SEHNR, CDR2 FQNEAQ, per germline (reference sequence). CDR3 residues: CASSLRQGSSPLHF. The CDR3 DNA reads TGTGCCAGCAGCTTGCGACAGGGCAGTTCACCCCTCCACTTT.

The rearrangement uses TRBV7-6 and TRBJ1-6; D gene unclear. The V gene's germline CDR1 is SGHVS and CDR2 FNYEAQ. V gave up 0 bases and J gave up 4 bases, with 4 bases separating them. This CDR3 is built from 14 residues. In DNA form, the CDR3 reads TGTGCCAGCAGCTTAGCACAGTATAATTCACCCCTCCACTTT. Translation gives CASSLAQYNSPLHF.

V usage is TRBV27 and J usage is TRBJ1-2; TRBD1 matches at 10 bases. Trimming cost V 10 bases and J 4 bases; bases outside gene matches: 3. Germline V CDR1 and CDR2: MNHEY, SMNVEV (reference sequence). The CDR3 is made up of 12 amino acids. The CDR3 region is CAIRDRGYGYTF. For the CDR3, the DNA is TGTGCCATCCGGGACAGGGGCTATGGCTACACCTTC.

This chain connects TRBV4-3 to TRBJ1-3; the D gene is possibly TRBD1 (6 bases). Germline V gives CDR1 LGHNA, CDR2 YSLEER. This CDR3 has 17 amino acids. V was shortened by 0 bases and J by 0 bases, with 12 bases between the two germline ends. The CDR3 spells CASSQDRQGSSGNTIYF. CDR3 in DNA: TGCGCCAGCAGCCAAGATCGGCAGGGGAGCTCTGGAAACACCATATATTTT.

The chain employs TRBV5-1 and TRBJ1-4; the D gene is possibly TRBD1 (6 bases). From germline, CDR1 is SGHRS and CDR2 YFSETQ. This CDR3 region has 15 residues. The V end lost 4 bases, the J end lost 8 bases, and 18 bases lay between the germline ends. The CDR3 DNA sequence: TGCGCCAGCAGCGTCGGACAGACAACGACCGAAAAACTGTTTTTT. This encodes CASSVGQTTTEKLFF.

The chain is built from TRBV19 and TRBJ2-3; tentative D call: TRBD1 (6 bases). The ends were cut back, 3 bases at V and 2 bases at J, with 12 bases in the middle. CDR1 and CDR2 (germline): LNHDA, SQIVND (reference sequence). The CDR3 totals 15 residues. CDR3 nucleotide sequence: TGTGCCAGTAGTATTATGGGACACTTCACAGATACGCAGTATTTT. Encoded protein: CASSIMGHFTDTQYF.

The chain links TRBV4-1 to TRBJ2-2; D is possibly TRBD1 (5 bases). The germline V gene encodes CDR1 MGHRA and CDR2 YSYEKL. This CDR3 comprises 15 residues. The V end was cut by 6 bases, the J end by 6 bases, with 17 bases between. CDR3 sequence: CASRPRALGPGELFF. CDR3 in DNA: TGCGCCAGCAGACCCAGGGCGTTGGGGCCCGGGGAGCTGTTTTTT.

This clone was observed once. This chain joins TRBV7-9 and TRBJ2-5; 10 positions agree with TRBD2. The CDR3 runs 16 residues. From germline, CDR1 is SEHNR and CDR2 FQNEAQ (reference sequence). With 4 bases clipped from V and 5 bases from J, the junction kept 10 bases outside the gene matches. The CDR3 reads CASSSWASGGLETQYF. In nucleotides, the CDR3 is TGTGCCAGCAGCTCATGGGCTAGCGGGGGTCTGGAGACCCAGTACTTC.

This clone was counted a single time. The rearrangement links TRBV7-2 to TRBJ2-3, with 7 bases aligning to TRBD2. With 8 bases clipped from V and 0 bases from J, the junction kept 8 bases outside the gene matches. CDR1 is SGHTA and CDR2 is FQGNSA in the germline V gene. This CDR3 comprises 15 residues. The CDR3 region is CASLRAGVSTDTQYF. DNA for the CDR3: TGTGCCAGCCTTCGGGCGGGAGTTAGCACAGATACGCAGTATTTT.

This clone was seen only once. V and J are TRBV27 and TRBJ2-3, with 8 bases lining up with TRBD1. This CDR3 has 14 amino acids. CDR1 is MNHEY, CDR2 SMNVEV, per germline (reference sequence). The V segment lost 4 bases and the J segment 2 bases; nucleotides outside the gene matches: 2. CDR3 nucleotide sequence: TGTGCCAGCAGTTGGACAGGGACCACAGATACGCAGTATTTT. It codes for CASSWTGTTDTQYF.

The chain is built from TRBV7-3 and TRBJ1-2; D is perhaps TRBD1 (5 bases). Germline CDR1 reads SGHTA; CDR2 reads FQGTGA. CDR3 length equals 15 residues. Trimming stripped 5 bases from V and 2 bases from J, with 15 bases between. CDR3 nucleotides: TGTGCCAGCAGCCCTGGGGGGGGTGTCAACTATGGCTACACCTTC. Its protein product is CASSPGGGVNYGYTF.